This T cell receptor beta chain emerged from a study of blood T cell repertoires in COVID-19. CDR3 length: 15 amino acids. Looked up from germline, CDR1 is SNHLY and CDR2 is FYNNEI. V was clipped by 4 bases and J by 4 bases; unmatched bases: 6. The study drew participants aged about 18 to 89 years from roughly 25 US areas. Participant-reported clinical history was the basis for cohort assignment. In the authors' workflow: Estimation of nucleated cell counts relied on the amplification of reference gene primers. Clones were read by immunoSEQ multiplex PCR, and TCRdb kept only the in-frame ones, dropping some. D and trimming come from the DNA, and the V and J calls and clone size come from that table. The sample lists approximately 230,000 clones; more than 75% were seen once.

The sequencing input was PBMCs or T cells enriched from blood (not recorded which). This TCR was recovered from a man aged 40-49 years who had recovered from COVID-19. The rearrangement joins TRBV2 to TRBJ2-3, with 9 positions matching TRBD1. As DNA, the CDR3 is TGTGCCAGCAGTGTCGGGACAGGGAAATCAGATACGCAGTATTTT. Translation: CASSVGTGKSDTQYF. The full variable domain, in which reference TRBV2 and TRBJ2-3 provide the parts outside the CDR3, is EPEVTQTPSHQVTQMGQEVILRCVPISNHLYFYWYRQILGQKVEFLVSFYNNEISEKSEIFDDQFSVERPDGSNFTLKIRSTKLEDSAMYFCASSVGTGKSDTQYFGPGTRLTVL.